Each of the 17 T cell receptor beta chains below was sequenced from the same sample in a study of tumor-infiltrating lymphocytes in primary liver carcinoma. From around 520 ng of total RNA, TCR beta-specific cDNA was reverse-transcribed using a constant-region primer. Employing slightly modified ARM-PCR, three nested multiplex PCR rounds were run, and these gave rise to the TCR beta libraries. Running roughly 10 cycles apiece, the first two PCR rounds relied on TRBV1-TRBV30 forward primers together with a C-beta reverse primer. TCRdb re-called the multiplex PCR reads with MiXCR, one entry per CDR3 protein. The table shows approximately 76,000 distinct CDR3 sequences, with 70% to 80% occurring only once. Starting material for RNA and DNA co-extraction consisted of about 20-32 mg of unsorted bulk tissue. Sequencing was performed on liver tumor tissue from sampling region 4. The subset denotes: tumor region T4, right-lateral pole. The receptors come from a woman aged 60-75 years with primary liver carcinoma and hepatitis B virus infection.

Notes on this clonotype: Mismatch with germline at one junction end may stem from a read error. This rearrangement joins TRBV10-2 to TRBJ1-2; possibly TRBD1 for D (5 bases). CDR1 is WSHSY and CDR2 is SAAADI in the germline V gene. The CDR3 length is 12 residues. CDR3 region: CVSSPDRDGYTF. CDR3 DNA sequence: TGTGTCAGCAGTCCGGACCGGGACGGCTACACCTTC.

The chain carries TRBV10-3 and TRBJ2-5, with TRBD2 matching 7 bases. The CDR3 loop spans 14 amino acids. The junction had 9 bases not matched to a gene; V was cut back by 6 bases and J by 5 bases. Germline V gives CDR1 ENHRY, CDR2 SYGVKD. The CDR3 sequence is CAISLNGEGETQYF. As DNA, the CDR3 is TGTGCCATCAGCCTTAACGGGGAGGGTGAGACCCAGTACTTC.

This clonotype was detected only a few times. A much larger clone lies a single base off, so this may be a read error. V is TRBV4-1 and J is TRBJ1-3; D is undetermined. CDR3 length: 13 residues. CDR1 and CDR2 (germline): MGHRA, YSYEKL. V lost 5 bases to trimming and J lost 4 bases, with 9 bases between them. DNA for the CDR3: TGCGCCAGCAGCACCCTCAGGGGAAACACCATATATTTT. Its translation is CASSTLRGNTIYF.

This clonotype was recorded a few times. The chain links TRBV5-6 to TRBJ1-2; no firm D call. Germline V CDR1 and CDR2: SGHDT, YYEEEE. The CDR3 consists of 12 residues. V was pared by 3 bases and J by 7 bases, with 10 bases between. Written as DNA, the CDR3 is TGTGCCAGCAGCTCCGGGAAATCTGGCTACACCTTC. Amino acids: CASSSGKSGYTF. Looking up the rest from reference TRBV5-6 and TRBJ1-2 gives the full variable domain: DAGVTQSPTHLIKTRGQQVTLRCSPKSGHDTVSWYQQALGQGPQFIFQYYEEEERQRGNFPDRFSGHQFPNYSSELNVNALLLGDSALYLCASSSGKSGYTFGSGTRLTVV.

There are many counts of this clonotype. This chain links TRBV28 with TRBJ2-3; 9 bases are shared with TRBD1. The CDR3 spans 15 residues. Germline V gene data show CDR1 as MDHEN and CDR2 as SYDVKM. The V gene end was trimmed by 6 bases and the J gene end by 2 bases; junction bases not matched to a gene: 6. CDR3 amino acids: CASSPTGGFTDTQYF. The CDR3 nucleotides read TGTGCCAGCAGCCCGACAGGGGGATTCACAGATACGCAGTATTTT.

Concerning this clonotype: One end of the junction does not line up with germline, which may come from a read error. For the CDR3, the DNA is TGTGCCAGCAGTTACACGTGGGACGGTCCTGAAGCTCTATTT. Protein sequence: CASSYTWDGPEALF. The chain carries TRBV6-5 and TRBJ1-1; perhaps TRBD1 as D (5 bases). The CDR3 is 14 residues long. Germline values: CDR1 MNHEY, CDR2 SVGAGI.

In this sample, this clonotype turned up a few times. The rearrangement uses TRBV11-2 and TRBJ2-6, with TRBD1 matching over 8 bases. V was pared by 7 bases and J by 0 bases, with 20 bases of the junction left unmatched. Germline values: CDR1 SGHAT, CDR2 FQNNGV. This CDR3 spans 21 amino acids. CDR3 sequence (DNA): TGTGCCAGCATCATGGGGGGAGACAGGGGCATTTCCCTCTCTGGGGCCAACGTCCTGACTTTC. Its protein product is CASIMGGDRGISLSGANVLTF.

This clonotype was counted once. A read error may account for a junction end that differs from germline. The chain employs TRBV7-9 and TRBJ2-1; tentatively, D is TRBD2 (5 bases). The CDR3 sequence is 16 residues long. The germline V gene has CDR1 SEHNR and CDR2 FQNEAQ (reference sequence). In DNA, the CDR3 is TGTGCCAGCAACTTACTTCGAGGCGAGGGAAACAATGAGCAGTTTTTC. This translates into CASNLLRGEGNNEQFF.

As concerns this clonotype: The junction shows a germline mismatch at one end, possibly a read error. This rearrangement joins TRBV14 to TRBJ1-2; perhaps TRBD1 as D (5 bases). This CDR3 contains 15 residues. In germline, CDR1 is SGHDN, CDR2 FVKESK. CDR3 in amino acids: CASSQKQTEYYVYTF. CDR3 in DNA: TGTGCCAGCAGCCAAAAACAGACAGAGTACTATGTCTACACCTTC.

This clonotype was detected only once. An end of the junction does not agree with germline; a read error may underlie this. CDR3 sequence: CASSLEGASGGDYTF. CDR3 sequence (DNA): TGTGCCAGCAGTTTAGAGGGGGCTAGTGGCGGTGACTACACCTTC. The chain carries TRBV11-2 and TRBJ1-2; TRBD1 matches 7 bases. The CDR3 is made up of 15 amino acids. The germline V gene encodes CDR1 SGHAT and CDR2 FQNNGV.

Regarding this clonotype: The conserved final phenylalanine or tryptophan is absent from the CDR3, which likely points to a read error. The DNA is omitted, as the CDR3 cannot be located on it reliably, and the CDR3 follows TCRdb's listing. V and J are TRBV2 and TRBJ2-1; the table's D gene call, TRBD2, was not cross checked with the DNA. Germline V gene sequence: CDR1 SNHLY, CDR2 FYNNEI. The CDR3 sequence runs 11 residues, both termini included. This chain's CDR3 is CASTETRSVFV.

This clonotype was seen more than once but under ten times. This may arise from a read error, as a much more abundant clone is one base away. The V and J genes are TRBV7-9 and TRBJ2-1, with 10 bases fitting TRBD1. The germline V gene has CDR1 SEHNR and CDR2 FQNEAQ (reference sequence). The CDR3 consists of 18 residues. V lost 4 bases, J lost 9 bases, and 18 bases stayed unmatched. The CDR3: CASSSIPGTGVSLREQFF. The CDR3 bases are TGTGCCAGCAGCTCAATTCCCGGGACAGGGGTTTCCCTTCGTGAGCAGTTCTTC.

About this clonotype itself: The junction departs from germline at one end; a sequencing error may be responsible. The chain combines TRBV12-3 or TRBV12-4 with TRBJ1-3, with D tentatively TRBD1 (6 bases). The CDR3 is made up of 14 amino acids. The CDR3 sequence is CTTIQGTSGNTIHF. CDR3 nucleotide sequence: TGTACCACCATACAGGGTACCTCCGGAAACACCATACATTTT.

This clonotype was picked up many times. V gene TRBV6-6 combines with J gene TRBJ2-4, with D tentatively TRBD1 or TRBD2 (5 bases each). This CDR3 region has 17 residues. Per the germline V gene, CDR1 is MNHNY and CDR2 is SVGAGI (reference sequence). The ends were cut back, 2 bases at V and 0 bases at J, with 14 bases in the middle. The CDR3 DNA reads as TGTGCCAGCAGTTACGATTGGGGGTCGGAAGCCAAAAACATTCAGTACTTC. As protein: CASSYDWGSEAKNIQYF.

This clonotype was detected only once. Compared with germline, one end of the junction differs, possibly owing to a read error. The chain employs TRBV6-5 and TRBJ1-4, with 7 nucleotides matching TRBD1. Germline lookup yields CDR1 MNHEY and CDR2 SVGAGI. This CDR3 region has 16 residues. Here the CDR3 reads CASSRQGRDSPEKLFF. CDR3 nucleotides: TGTGCCAGCAGCCGACAGGGCCGGGACAGTCCAGAAAAGCTGTTTTTT.

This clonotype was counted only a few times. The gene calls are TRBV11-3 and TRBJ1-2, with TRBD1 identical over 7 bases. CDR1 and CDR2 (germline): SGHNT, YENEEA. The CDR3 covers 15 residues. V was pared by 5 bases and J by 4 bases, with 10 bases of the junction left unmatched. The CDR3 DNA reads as TGTGCCAGCAGCCTCGGGACAGCTAATCCCTATGGCTACACCTTC. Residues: CASSLGTANPYGYTF.

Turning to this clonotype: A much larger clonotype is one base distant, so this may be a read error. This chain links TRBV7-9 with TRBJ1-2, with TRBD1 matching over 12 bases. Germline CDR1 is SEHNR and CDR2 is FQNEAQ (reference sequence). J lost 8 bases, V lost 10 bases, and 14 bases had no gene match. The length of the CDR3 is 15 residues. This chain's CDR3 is CANTGRGQGAYGYTF. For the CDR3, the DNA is TGTGCCAACACCGGTAGGGGACAGGGGGCTTACGGCTACACCTTC.